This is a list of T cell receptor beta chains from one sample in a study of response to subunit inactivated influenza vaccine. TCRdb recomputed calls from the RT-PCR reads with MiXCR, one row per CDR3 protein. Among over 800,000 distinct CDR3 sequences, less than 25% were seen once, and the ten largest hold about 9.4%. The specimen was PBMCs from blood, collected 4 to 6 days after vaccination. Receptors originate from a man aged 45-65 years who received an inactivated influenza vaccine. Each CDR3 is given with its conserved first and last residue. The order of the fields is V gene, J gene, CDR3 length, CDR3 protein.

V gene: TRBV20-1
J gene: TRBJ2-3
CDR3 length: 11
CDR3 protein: CSARFADTQYF

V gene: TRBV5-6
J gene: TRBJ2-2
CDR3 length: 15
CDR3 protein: CASSWSGGGTGELFF

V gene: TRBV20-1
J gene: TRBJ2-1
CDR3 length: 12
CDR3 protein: CGNRGSYNEQFF

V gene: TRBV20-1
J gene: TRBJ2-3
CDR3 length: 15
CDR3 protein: CSAVAGSGGTDTQYF

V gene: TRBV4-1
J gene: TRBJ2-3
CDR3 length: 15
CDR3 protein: CASSQGSGGADTQYF

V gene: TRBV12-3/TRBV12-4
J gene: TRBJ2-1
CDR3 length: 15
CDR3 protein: CASSAGQGFHNEQFF

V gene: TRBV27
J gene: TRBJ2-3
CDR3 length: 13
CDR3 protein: CASRLDYTDTQYF

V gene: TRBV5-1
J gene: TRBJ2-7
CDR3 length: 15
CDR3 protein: CASSAGGGHSYEQYF

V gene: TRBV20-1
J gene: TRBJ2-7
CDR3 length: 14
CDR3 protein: CSGFGTSGRYEQYF

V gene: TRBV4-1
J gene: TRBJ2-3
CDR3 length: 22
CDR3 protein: CASSQDSGLAVPLGQRADTQYF

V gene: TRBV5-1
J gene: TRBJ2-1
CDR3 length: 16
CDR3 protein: CASSLVSGPTYNEQFF

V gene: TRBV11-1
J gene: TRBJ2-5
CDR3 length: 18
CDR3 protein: CASSLGIDGAGGRETQYF

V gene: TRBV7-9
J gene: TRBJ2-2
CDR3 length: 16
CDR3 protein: CASSPGVGANTGELFF

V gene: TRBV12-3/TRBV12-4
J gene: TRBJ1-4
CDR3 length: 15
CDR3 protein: CASSLAVGANEKLFF

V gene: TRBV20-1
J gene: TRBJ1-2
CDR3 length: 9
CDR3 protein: CSAHYGYTF

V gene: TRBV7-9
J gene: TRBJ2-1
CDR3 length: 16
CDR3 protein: CASSLPLGQTNNEQFF

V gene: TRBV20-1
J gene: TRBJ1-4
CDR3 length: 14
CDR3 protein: CSVSPGESNEKLFF

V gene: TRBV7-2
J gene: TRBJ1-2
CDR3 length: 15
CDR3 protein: CASRLSRGGLDGYTF

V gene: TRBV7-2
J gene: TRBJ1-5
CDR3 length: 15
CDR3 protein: CASSRAGVVNQPQHF

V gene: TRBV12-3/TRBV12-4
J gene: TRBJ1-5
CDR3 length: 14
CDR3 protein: CASSFGTANQPQHF

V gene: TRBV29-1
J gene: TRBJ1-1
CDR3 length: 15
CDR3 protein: CSVEPRQATNTEAFF

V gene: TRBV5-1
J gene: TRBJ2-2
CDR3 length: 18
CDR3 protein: CASSLARQGARISGELFF

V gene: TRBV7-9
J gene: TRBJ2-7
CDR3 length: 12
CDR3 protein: CASSGATYEQYF

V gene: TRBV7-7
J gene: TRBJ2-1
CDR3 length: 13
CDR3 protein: CASSSVRGDEQFF

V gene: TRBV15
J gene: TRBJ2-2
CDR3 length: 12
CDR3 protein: CATSRGNGELFF

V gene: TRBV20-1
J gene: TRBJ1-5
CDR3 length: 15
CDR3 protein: CSAINRDHGNQPQHF

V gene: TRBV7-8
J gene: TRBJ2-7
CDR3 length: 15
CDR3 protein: CASSLGPGTENEQYF

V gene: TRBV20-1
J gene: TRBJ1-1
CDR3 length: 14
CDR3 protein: CSARVGGGGTEAFF

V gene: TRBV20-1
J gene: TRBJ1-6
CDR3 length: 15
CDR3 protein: CSALPGRAGNSPLHF

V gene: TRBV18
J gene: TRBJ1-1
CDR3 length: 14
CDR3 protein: CASAGVASNTEAFF

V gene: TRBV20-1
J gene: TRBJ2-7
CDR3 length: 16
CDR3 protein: CSAIALSSGTSYEQYF

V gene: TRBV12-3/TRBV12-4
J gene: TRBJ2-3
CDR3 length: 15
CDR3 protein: CASSFQGLNTDTQYF

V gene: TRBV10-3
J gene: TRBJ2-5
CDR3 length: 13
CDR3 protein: CATSPAKQETQYF

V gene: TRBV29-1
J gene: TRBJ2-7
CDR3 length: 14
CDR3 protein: CSVGLAGPVYEQYF

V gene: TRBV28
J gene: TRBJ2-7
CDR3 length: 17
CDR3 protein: CASSPRGTGLSSYEQYF

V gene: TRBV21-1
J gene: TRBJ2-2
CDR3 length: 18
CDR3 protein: CASRRRRRTGRNTGELFF

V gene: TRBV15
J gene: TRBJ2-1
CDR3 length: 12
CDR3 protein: CATSSSGDEQFF

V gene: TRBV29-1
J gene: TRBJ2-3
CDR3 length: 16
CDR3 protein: CSVERPQGAWTDTQYF

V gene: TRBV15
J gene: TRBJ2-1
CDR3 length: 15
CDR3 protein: CATSGGGSAAGEQFF

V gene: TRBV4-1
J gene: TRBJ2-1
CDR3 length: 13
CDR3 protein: CASSRTTYNEQFF

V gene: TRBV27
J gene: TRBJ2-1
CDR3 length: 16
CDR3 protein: CASTPLSGTQYNEQFF

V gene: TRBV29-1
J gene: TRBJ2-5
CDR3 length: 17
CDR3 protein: CSVWGLAGSETPETQYF

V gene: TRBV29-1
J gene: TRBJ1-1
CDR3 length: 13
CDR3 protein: CSARGGTGTEAFF

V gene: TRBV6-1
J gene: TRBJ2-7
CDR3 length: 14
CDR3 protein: CASSPRTGAYEQYF

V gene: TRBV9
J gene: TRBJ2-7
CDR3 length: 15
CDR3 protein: CASSVGSGTPYEQYF

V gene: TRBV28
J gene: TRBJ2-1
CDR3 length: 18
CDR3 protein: CASSPKRRAGGLDNEQFF

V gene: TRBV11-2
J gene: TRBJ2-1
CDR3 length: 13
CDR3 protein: CASSLEQFNEQFF

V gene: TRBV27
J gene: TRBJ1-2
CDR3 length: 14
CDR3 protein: CASGGTPGGYGYTF

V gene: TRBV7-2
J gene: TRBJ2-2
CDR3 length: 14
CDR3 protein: CASSLTSFAGELFF

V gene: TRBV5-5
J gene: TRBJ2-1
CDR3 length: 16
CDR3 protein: CASSAGLAGSYNEQFF

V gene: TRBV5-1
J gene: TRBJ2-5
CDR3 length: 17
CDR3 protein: CASSLAGLANGQETQYF

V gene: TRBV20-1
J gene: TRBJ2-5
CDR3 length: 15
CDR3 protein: CSARGHLALQETQYF

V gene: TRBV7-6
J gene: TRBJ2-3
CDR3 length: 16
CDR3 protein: CASSLAWGSSTDTQYF

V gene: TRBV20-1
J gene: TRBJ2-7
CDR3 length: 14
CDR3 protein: CSARGRASKREQYF

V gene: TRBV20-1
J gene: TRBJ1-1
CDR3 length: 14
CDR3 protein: CSASRQGVNTEAFF

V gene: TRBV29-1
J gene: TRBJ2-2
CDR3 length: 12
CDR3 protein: CSVRESPGELFF

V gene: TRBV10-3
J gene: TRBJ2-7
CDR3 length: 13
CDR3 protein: CAISGQGISEQYF

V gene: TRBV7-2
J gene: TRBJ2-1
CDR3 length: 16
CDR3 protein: CASSLTRALGHNEQFF

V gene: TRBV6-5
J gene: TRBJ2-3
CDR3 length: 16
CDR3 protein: CASSSLAVFSTDTQYF

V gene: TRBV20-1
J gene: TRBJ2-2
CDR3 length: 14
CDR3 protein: CSARREGAAGELFF